Below, 30 T cell receptor beta chains from the same sample are listed, as sequenced in a study of cytomegalovirus exposure and HLA in healthy donors. PCR primers comprised 60 Vbeta and 13 Jbeta primers. The data were produced by immunoSEQ multiplex PCR, yet TCRdb's version contains in-frame clones alone and is incomplete. The data show 100,000 or so clones, with under 80% seen just once and about 5.9% held by the top ten. The sequenced sample consisted of PBMCs. The receptors come from a woman in her 30s in good health and CMV-seronegative.

The chain uses TRBV30 and TRBJ2-3; D possibly corresponds to TRBD2 (6 bases). Germline CDR1 and CDR2: GTSNPN and SVGIG (reference sequence). The CDR3 totals 15 residues. The germline V and J ends were trimmed by 0 bases and 0 bases, with 10 bases remaining between them. The CDR3 bases are TGTGCCTGGAGTGTACTAGCCGTGAGCACAGATACGCAGTATTTT. It translates to CAWSVLAVSTDTQYF.

This chain links TRBV6-5 with TRBJ1-2; D unclear. Between the trimmed V and J ends, which lost 4 bases and 4 bases, there was a span of 10 bases. This CDR3 is built from 13 residues. Germline V lookup: CDR1 MNHEY, CDR2 SVGAGI. DNA for the CDR3: TGTGCCAGCAGTTCCGAGTCTATCTATGGCTACACCTTC. Translated: CASSSESIYGYTF.

Written as DNA, the CDR3 is TGCGCCAGCAGAGAACAGTACCAAGAGACCCAGTACTTC. It yields the protein CASREQYQETQYF. V usage is TRBV5-1 and J usage is TRBJ2-5, with D hard to call. Germline-derived CDR1 and CDR2 are SGHRS and YFSETQ. Deletions cut 5 bases from V and 0 bases from J, with 8 bases between. The CDR3 totals 13 residues.

CDR3 loop: CASRLAGVRSDTQYF. DNA of the CDR3: TGTGCCAGCAGACTAGCGGGAGTCCGATCAGATACGCAGTATTTT. This chain connects TRBV2 to TRBJ2-3; 11 bases agree with TRBD2. This CDR3 is 15 amino acids long. The junction had 6 bases not matched to a gene; V was cut back by 6 bases and J by 4 bases. Germline-derived CDR1 and CDR2 are SNHLY and FYNNEI.

The V gene is TRBV27, the J gene TRBJ2-3, with D possibly being TRBD1 (5 bases). The germline V gene encodes CDR1 MNHEY and CDR2 SMNVEV (reference sequence). The CDR3 length is 13 residues. V gave up 0 bases and J gave up 8 bases, with 9 bases separating them. Here the CDR3 reads CASSLSTVGTQYF. The CDR3 bases are TGTGCCAGCAGTTTATCGACAGTGGGTACGCAGTATTTT.

This clone was observed a few times. The J gene is TRBJ2-3, the V gene TRBV5-4; D perhaps matches TRBD1 (6 bases). V lost 4 bases and J 0 bases, leaving 12 bases between the germline ends. The V gene's germline CDR1 is SGHNT and CDR2 YYREEE (reference sequence). The CDR3 runs 15 residues. This CDR3 is CASSNGQRSTDTQYF. In nucleotides, the CDR3 is TGTGCCAGCAGCAACGGACAGCGTAGCACAGATACGCAGTATTTT.

The sample holds a few counts of this clone. The chain has TRBV4-2 and TRBJ2-1, with D maybe TRBD2 (6 bases). Germline-derived CDR1 and CDR2 are LGHNA and YNFKEQ. The CDR3 totals 16 residues. Trimming took 2 bases from V and 3 from J, leaving 14 bases between them. The CDR3 nucleotides read TGTGCCAGCAGCCAACCGAGCGGGTTGCTCTACAATGAGCAGTTCTTC. Translated: CASSQPSGLLYNEQFF.

This clone has a handful of counts. The chain employs TRBV29-1 and TRBJ2-3, with 7 bases aligning to TRBD2. The J segment lost 5 bases and the V segment lost 6 bases, leaving 8 bases of the junction unmatched. Germline CDR1 reads SQVTM; CDR2 reads ANQGSEA. The CDR3 consists of 13 residues. CDR3 region: CSVVVGGGDTQYF. CDR3 DNA: TGCAGCGTGGTTGTTGGGGGGGGAGATACGCAGTATTTT.

This chain joins TRBV5-4 and TRBJ2-7; 11 bases line up with TRBD2. Trimming took 4 bases from V and 6 from J; bases not matched to a gene: 12. Germline assignment: CDR1 SGHNT and CDR2 YYREEE (reference sequence). The CDR3 is 16 residues long. The CDR3 nucleotides are TGTGCCAGCAGCCCTAATGGGACTAGCGGAGTGGGCGAGCAGTACTTC. It specifies CASSPNGTSGVGEQYF.

V gene TRBV4-2 combines with J gene TRBJ1-2, with D possibly TRBD1 on 5 matching bases. Germline loops: CDR1 LGHNA, CDR2 YNFKEQ. V was trimmed by 3 bases and J by 6 bases, leaving 5 bases between them. The CDR3 consists of 11 residues. The chain's CDR3 is CASSHRDGYTF. Here the CDR3 DNA reads TGTGCCAGCAGCCACAGGGATGGCTACACCTTC.

This clone was recorded once. The chain combines TRBV5-4 with TRBJ2-5, with 13 positions matching TRBD2. V shed 0 bases and J 4 bases; nucleotides not matched to a gene: 3. CDR1 SGHNT and CDR2 YYREEE come from the germline V gene (reference sequence). CDR3 length: 16 amino acids. CDR3 protein: CASSLGTSGRGETQYF. As DNA, the CDR3 is TGTGCCAGCAGCTTGGGGACTAGCGGGAGAGGAGAGACCCAGTACTTC.

The rearrangement links TRBV7-9 to TRBJ2-7, with 10 bases aligning to TRBD2. The CDR3 is 15 amino acids. Germline V gives CDR1 SEHNR, CDR2 FQNEAQ (reference sequence). The V segment lost 1 base and the J segment 5 bases; nucleotides outside the gene matches: 5. The CDR3: CASSLGLAGVNEQYF. Here the CDR3 DNA reads TGTGCCAGCAGCTTAGGGCTAGCGGGAGTTAACGAGCAGTACTTC.

This clone was counted a few times. This chain connects TRBV7-2 to TRBJ1-1, with 7 bases matching TRBD1. The CDR3 totals 13 residues. The germline V gene encodes CDR1 SGHTA and CDR2 FQGNSA. The V gene end was trimmed by 4 bases and the J gene end by 5 bases; junction bases not matched to a gene: 4. The DNA of the CDR3 is TGTGCCAGCAGCTCGACAGGGAGAACTGAAGCTTTCTTT. Its protein product is CASSSTGRTEAFF.

V is TRBV6-4 and J is TRBJ1-1; TRBD1 might be the D (5 bases). CDR1 and CDR2 from the germline V gene are MRHNA and SNTAGT. This CDR3 contains 14 residues. Trimming removed 6 bases at V and 5 bases at J, with 16 bases between. CDR3 loop: CASRVRGGATEAFF. The CDR3 DNA is TGTGCCAGCAGGGTAAGGGGAGGGGCAACTGAAGCTTTCTTT.

The rearrangement joins TRBV5-1 to TRBJ2-5, with D perhaps TRBD2 (5 bases). This CDR3 has 13 amino acids. Germline values: CDR1 SGHRS, CDR2 YFSETQ. V lost 4 bases and J lost 4, with 11 bases in between. CDR3 sequence (DNA): TGCGCCAGCAGCCCGGCGGGTTTAGAGACCCAGTACTTC. It is translated as CASSPAGLETQYF.

This clone was picked up a small number of times. The CDR3 loop reads CASSLEKSSGRANEQFF. The CDR3 DNA sequence: TGTGCCAGCAGCTTAGAGAAATCCAGCGGGAGGGCTAATGAGCAGTTCTTC. This chain links TRBV7-2 with TRBJ2-1, with 10 bases identical to TRBD2. CDR1 and CDR2 from the germline V gene are SGHTA and FQGNSA. This CDR3 comprises 17 residues. The V segment lost 1 base and the J segment 7 bases; nucleotides outside the gene matches: 10.

The rearrangement joins TRBV5-6 to TRBJ2-5; D possibly corresponds to TRBD2 (6 bases). Germline assignment: CDR1 SGHDT and CDR2 YYEEEE. V was cut by 1 base and J by 3 bases, with 13 bases left in between. This CDR3 has 15 amino acids. CDR3 bases: TGTGCCAGCAGCTTGTCCGGCGGGGCCGAAGAGACCCAGTACTTC. It encodes CASSLSGGAEETQYF.

CDR3 sequence reads: CASSEGTNIFTEAFF. In nucleotides, the CDR3 is TGTGCCAGCAGCGAGGGGACAAACATTTTCACTGAAGCTTTCTTT. The genes are TRBV7-9 and TRBJ1-1, with D possibly TRBD1 on 6 matching bases. This CDR3 region has 15 residues. CDR1 is SEHNR and CDR2 is FQNEAQ in the germline V gene (reference sequence). Between the trimmed V and J ends, which lost 5 bases and 4 bases, there was a span of 17 bases.

This chain connects TRBV25-1 to TRBJ1-1; D is unresolved. The CDR3 totals 11 residues. V lost 7 bases and J lost 0, with 3 bases in between. The germline gives CDR1 MGHDK, CDR2 SYGVNS. This chain's CDR3 is CASTMNTEAFF. CDR3 DNA sequence: TGTGCCAGCACCATGAACACTGAAGCTTTCTTT. The full variable domain, with the rest looked up from reference TRBV25-1 and TRBJ1-1, is EADIYQTPRYLVIGTGKKITLECSQTMGHDKMYWYQQDPGMELHLIHYSYGVNSTEKGDLSSESTVSRIRTEHFPLTLESARPSHTSQYLCASTMNTEAFFGQGTRLTVV.

V is TRBV4-3 and J is TRBJ2-7; 12 bases fit TRBD2. J was trimmed by 2 bases and V by 4 bases; bases with no gene match: 3. The CDR3 is made up of 15 amino acids. Germline-derived CDR1 and CDR2 are LGHNA and YSLEER. CDR3 residues: CASSPRLAGAYEQYF. CDR3 coding DNA: TGCGCCAGCAGCCCGCGACTAGCGGGAGCCTACGAGCAGTACTTC.

This clone was detected a few times. V is TRBV5-8 and J is TRBJ1-4; possibly TRBD1 for D (5 bases). CDR1 and CDR2 from the germline V gene are SGHTS and YDEGEE. Deletions cut 6 bases from V and 8 bases from J, with 14 bases between. This CDR3 has 13 amino acids. The CDR3 is CASNRFYREKLFF. The CDR3 bases are TGTGCCAGCAACCGATTTTACAGGGAAAAACTGTTTTTT.

A word on this clone: The same CDR3 can be traced to other DNA sequences in this sample. V gene TRBV10-2 combines with J gene TRBJ1-2, with 7 positions matching TRBD1. CDR1 is WSHSY and CDR2 is SAAADI in the germline V gene. V was pared by 5 bases and J by 10 bases, with 13 bases of the junction left unmatched. The CDR3 has 14 residues. Written as DNA, the CDR3 is TGCGCCAGCAGTAGACAGGGACTCCAACCTTACTACACCTTC. It yields the protein CASSRQGLQPYYTF.

The V gene is TRBV6-4, the J gene TRBJ2-2; D may be TRBD2 (5 bases). The germline CDR1 and CDR2 sequences are MRHNA and SNTAGT. The CDR3 length is 15 residues. The germline V and J ends were trimmed by 5 bases and 1 base, with 11 bases remaining between them. CDR3 protein: CASSLSRGNTGELFF. CDR3 sequence (DNA): TGTGCCAGCAGTCTTTCCCGGGGGAACACCGGGGAGCTGTTTTTT.

The V and J genes are TRBV10-3 and TRBJ1-1; D gene uncertain. There are 13 residues in the CDR3. CDR1 and CDR2 (germline): ENHRY, SYGVKD. V was clipped by 2 bases and J by 4 bases, with 8 bases between them. The CDR3: CAISERAPTEAFF. The DNA of the CDR3 is TGTGCCATCAGTGAGAGAGCGCCCACTGAAGCTTTCTTT.

The rearrangement joins TRBV10-3 to TRBJ2-3, with 9 positions matching TRBD2. The germline V gene encodes CDR1 ENHRY and CDR2 SYGVKD. The CDR3 sequence is 12 residues long. CDR3 nucleotide sequence: TGTGCGGTGGGACTAGCAGGAGATACGCAGTATTTT. It encodes CAVGLAGDTQYF.

DNA of the CDR3: TGTGCCAGCAGCTTAGATCTGCCGGGAGGGGCAGGACGTACAGATACGCAGTATTTT. It codes for CASSLDLPGGAGRTDTQYF. The rearrangement joins TRBV11-2 to TRBJ2-3; 8 bases match TRBD2. Germline assignment: CDR1 SGHAT and CDR2 FQNNGV. The CDR3 contains 19 residues. The trim removed 0 bases at V and 3 bases at J, leaving 14 bases unmatched.

The V gene is TRBV2, the J gene TRBJ1-5; 11 bases line up with TRBD1. Germline V CDR1 and CDR2: SNHLY, FYNNEI. V gave up 8 bases and J gave up 4 bases; unmatched junction bases: 4. The CDR3 extends over 14 amino acids. The CDR3 DNA reads as TGTGCCAGCGGCGGGACAGGGGGTAATCAGCCCCAGCATTTT. As protein: CASGGTGGNQPQHF.

The CDR3 DNA reads TGCGCCAGCAGCCAATACCGGGACAACCAACGTGGTGAGCAGTACTTC. Amino acids: CASSQYRDNQRGEQYF. The V gene is TRBV4-1, the J gene TRBJ2-7; possible D gene TRBD1, 6 bases. The germline V gene encodes CDR1 MGHRA and CDR2 YSYEKL. The CDR3 totals 16 residues. V lost 2 bases and J lost 7, with 21 bases in between.

The chain has TRBV7-3 and TRBJ2-1; 12 bases align to TRBD2. Germline V gene sequence: CDR1 SGHTA, CDR2 FQGTGA. Trimming took 2 bases from V and 6 from J; bases not matched to a gene: 5. The CDR3 length is 16 residues. CDR3 in amino acids: CASSLLGLAGINEQFF. In nucleotides, the CDR3 is TGTGCCAGCAGCTTACTAGGACTAGCGGGAATCAATGAGCAGTTCTTC.

This clone was recorded only once. This rearrangement joins TRBV7-6 to TRBJ2-3; 13 positions agree with TRBD2. The CDR3 is 16 amino acids. J gave up 3 bases and V 6 bases, and 6 bases lay outside the gene matches. Per germline, CDR1 SGHVS and CDR2 FNYEAQ. CDR3 sequence reads: CASSRTSGGATDTQYF. The CDR3 DNA reads as TGTGCCAGCAGTCGTACTAGCGGGGGGGCTACAGATACGCAGTATTTT.